This TCR beta chain was observed in a study of graft-versus-host responses after intestinal transplantation. Looked up from germline, CDR1 is MNHNS and CDR2 is SASEGT. V was trimmed by 5 bases and J by 7 bases, leaving 15 bases between them. There are 14 residues in the CDR3. Sequencing was performed with immunoSEQ multiplex PCR; in TCRdb, only in-frame clones are kept and a portion is missing. In the table there are about 150,000 clones, over 90% of which are singletons. To note about this clone: The antigen remains undetermined.

The chain uses TRBV6-1 and TRBJ1-5; D unclear. This clonotype was sampled from a human donor who received an intestinal transplant. This specimen consisted of unstimulated CD4+ T cells sorted from spleen or lymph node cells, obtained before intestinal transplant. The CDR3 DNA reads as TGTGCCAGCAGTCCCACCTTTTCCGGGCAGCCCCAGCATTTT. Amino acid sequence: CASSPTFSGQPQHF.